This TCR beta chain was sequenced during a study of blood T cell repertoires in COVID-19. Enrollees, about 18 to 89 years old, lived in about two dozen US areas. This clone was seen only a few times. This CDR3 is built from 13 residues. Per the germline V gene, CDR1 is SGHTA and CDR2 is FQGNSA. V dropped 0 bases and J dropped 13; count of bases not matched to a gene: 6. Sequencing was performed with immunoSEQ multiplex PCR; in TCRdb, only in-frame clones are kept and a portion is missing. The data show 280,000 or so clones, with 85% seen just once and about 2.5% held by the top ten. The chain recombines TRBV7-2 with TRBJ2-1, with 7 bases lining up with TRBD2. This sequence originates from a woman aged 50 to 60 who had recovered from COVID-19. Specimen: PBMCs or T cells enriched from blood (not recorded which). This chain's CDR3 is CASSLAKAGVQFF. CDR3 nucleotide sequence: TGTGCCAGCAGCTTAGCGAAGGCGGGAGTCCAGTTCTTC.